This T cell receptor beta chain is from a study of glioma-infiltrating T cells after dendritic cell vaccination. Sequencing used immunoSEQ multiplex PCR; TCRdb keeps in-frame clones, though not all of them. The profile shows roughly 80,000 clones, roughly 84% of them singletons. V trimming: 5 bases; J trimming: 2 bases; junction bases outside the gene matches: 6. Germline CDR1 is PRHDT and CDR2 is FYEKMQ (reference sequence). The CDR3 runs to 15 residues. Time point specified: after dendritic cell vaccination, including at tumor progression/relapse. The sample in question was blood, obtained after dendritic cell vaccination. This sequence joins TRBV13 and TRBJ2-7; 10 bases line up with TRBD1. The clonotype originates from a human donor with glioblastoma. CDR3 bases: TGTGCCAGCAGCCCCGGCGGACAGGGGGCCTACGAGCAGTACTTC. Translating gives CASSPGGQGAYEQYF. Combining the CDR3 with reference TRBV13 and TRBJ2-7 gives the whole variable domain AAGVIQSPRHLIKEKRETATLKCYPIPRHDTVYWYQQGPGQDPQFLISFYEKMQSDKGSIPDRFSAQQFSDYHSELNMSSLELGDSALYFCASSPGGQGAYEQYFGPGTRLTVT.